This T cell receptor (beta chain) was retrieved from a study of blood T cell repertoires in COVID-19. Study information: The study drew acute and convalescent COVID-19 samples from the United States, Italy and Spain. Sources were T cells, B-cell-depleted T cells, or PBMCs; the material itself was cDNA or gDNA.

Germline CDR1 reads LNHDA; CDR2 reads SQIVND (reference sequence). Between the trimmed V and J ends, which lost 5 bases and 0 bases, there was a span of 8 bases. The CDR3 loop spans 15 amino acids. The method was immunoSEQ multiplex PCR; TCRdb's version includes in-frame clones alone and lacks a portion of them. The sample holds about 150,000 clones, around 84% seen once. The material sequenced was peripheral blood. The chain has TRBV19 and TRBJ2-6; TRBD1 is a possible D gene (5 bases). The sequence came from a man older than 75 with acute or convalescent COVID-19. The CDR3 DNA follows: TGTGCCAGTAGTGAACAGGCCTCTGGGGCCAACGTCCTGACTTTC. It is translated as CASSEQASGANVLTF.